This TCR beta chain is from a study of shared clonotypes between healthy human individuals. V was shortened by 4 bases and J by 8 bases, with 18 bases between the two germline ends. In germline, CDR1 is SGHRS, CDR2 YFSETQ. The CDR3 totals 15 residues. Naive CD4+ cells were CD45RA-selected; the remaining cells were memory. Here immunoSEQ multiplex PCR was the method, and the copy in TCRdb shows in-frame clones only, minus some. The data contain roughly 2,500,000 clones, 80% to 95% of them singletons. The chain recombines TRBV5-1 with TRBJ1-4, with TRBD1 as a possible D gene (5 bases). This TCR derives from a man younger than 35 in good health. Some clones in this sample may be carry-over from other donors' samples. Sequencing was carried out using naive CD4+ T cells from PBMCs. Documented subset: CD45RA+ positively selected. The CDR3 DNA reads TGCGCCAGCAGCCCCCCCGGGGGGGTCTCAGAAAAACTGTTTTTT. Translated: CASSPPGGVSEKLFF.